A selection of T cell receptor beta chains follows, all from one sample in a study of T cell repertoires in cytomegalovirus infection. TCRdb used MiXCR to reprocess the reads, holding one entry per CDR3 protein. The sample contains fewer than 250,000 distinct CDR3 sequences, roughly 12% of which appear only once. Sequenced material: PBMCs. These receptors originate from a human donor in good health (CMV status not recorded). Some clones in this sample may be carry-over from other donors' samples. Both conserved end residues are part of each CDR3.

v_gene: TRBV7-2; CDR3aa: CASSLASSRFGTDTQYF
v_gene: TRBV7-2; CDR3aa: CASSAEVQGAGGANVLTF
v_gene: TRBV20-1; CDR3aa: CSALQAPGNNEQFF
v_gene: TRBV15; CDR3aa: CATSKRATDTQYF
v_gene: TRBV7-8; CDR3aa: CASSVLAGGLAKNIQYF
v_gene: TRBV6-1; CDR3aa: CASSEPGNYEQYF
v_gene: TRBV12-3/TRBV12-4; CDR3aa: CASSPPSGGSTDTQYF
v_gene: TRBV7-3; CDR3aa: CASSLTGGPNTGELFF
v_gene: TRBV19; CDR3aa: CASSIAAGPYNEQFF
v_gene: TRBV28; CDR3aa: CASSPQTENTEAFF
v_gene: TRBV6-5; CDR3aa: CASSHPGNQPQHF
v_gene: TRBV12-3/TRBV12-4; CDR3aa: CASSLYRDRILNYGYTF
v_gene: TRBV7-6; CDR3aa: CASSLRGAGPFF
v_gene: TRBV7-3; CDR3aa: CASSLKINTEAFF
v_gene: TRBV7-2; CDR3aa: CASSGTAYEQYF
v_gene: TRBV28; CDR3aa: CASSATRQAYGYTF
v_gene: TRBV14; CDR3aa: CASSPRVAYEQYF
v_gene: TRBV6-2/TRBV6-3; CDR3aa: CASSLGTGDYYGYTF
v_gene: TRBV12-3/TRBV12-4; CDR3aa: CASSYHTEAFF
v_gene: TRBV27; CDR3aa: CASSLYGTSGETQYF
v_gene: TRBV7-8; CDR3aa: CASSEPGFETQYF
v_gene: TRBV14; CDR3aa: CASSQGWGQPQHF
v_gene: TRBV7-2; CDR3aa: CASSLVDGQETQYF
v_gene: TRBV28; CDR3aa: CASSPTSGSKNEQFF
v_gene: TRBV29-1; CDR3aa: CSVEGAEAGTDTQYF
v_gene: TRBV7-2; CDR3aa: CASSLRTTSGMYEQYF
v_gene: TRBV29-1; CDR3aa: CSVGVLTSETYEQYF
v_gene: TRBV3-1; CDR3aa: CASSQIRGLHGYTF
v_gene: TRBV25-1; CDR3aa: CASSEILFEGELSDTQYF
v_gene: TRBV28; CDR3aa: CASSLLWGNNEQFF
v_gene: TRBV7-2; CDR3aa: CASSLTIAGGGEQFF
v_gene: TRBV11-1; CDR3aa: CASSPTSGVGETQYF
v_gene: TRBV10-3; CDR3aa: CAISVRTGYYEQYF
v_gene: TRBV7-8; CDR3aa: CASSLGGAGTDTQYF
v_gene: TRBV7-9; CDR3aa: CASTLWVGQGVDTQYF
v_gene: TRBV6-2/TRBV6-3; CDR3aa: CASGSLRRTGKNEQYF
v_gene: TRBV7-9; CDR3aa: CASSPRGQRDMAEQFF
v_gene: TRBV7-2; CDR3aa: CASSLGGGQGPGELFF
v_gene: TRBV10-3; CDR3aa: CAIKPSGAQETQYF
v_gene: TRBV5-4; CDR3aa: CASSFSSGGAYEQYF
v_gene: TRBV7-2; CDR3aa: CASRIGDTEAFF
v_gene: TRBV6-2/TRBV6-3; CDR3aa: CASSYPPGQLSYEQYF
v_gene: TRBV19; CDR3aa: CASSALGEQFF
v_gene: TRBV19; CDR3aa: CASTQGIATDTQYF
v_gene: TRBV2; CDR3aa: CASSEGRASDTQYF
v_gene: TRBV20-1; CDR3aa: CSGRGQETQYF
v_gene: TRBV7-2; CDR3aa: CASSSILAGGQETQYF
v_gene: TRBV11-2; CDR3aa: CASSLDLRQGAIEQFF
v_gene: TRBV12-3/TRBV12-4; CDR3aa: CASSLALTGGWDTQYF
v_gene: TRBV2; CDR3aa: CASSRTGGEDTQYF
v_gene: TRBV20-1; CDR3aa: CSARGTGGKFF
v_gene: TRBV7-2; CDR3aa: CASSLEQVSYNEQFF
v_gene: TRBV6-2/TRBV6-3; CDR3aa: CAIRLETYNEQFF
v_gene: TRBV29-1; CDR3aa: CSVEAGTGLNTEAFF
v_gene: TRBV7-9; CDR3aa: CASSLAEGVSYGYTF